The rows below give T cell receptor beta chains drawn from one sample of a study of blood T cell repertoires in COVID-19. Method: immunoSEQ multiplex PCR; TCRdb's copy keeps in-frame clones and lacks some. The sample yields some 110,000 clones, about nine tenths seen once. Sequencing was done on a sample of peripheral blood. The source of these receptors is a human donor in a cohort sampled during active COVID-19. The CDR3 runs from the conserved cysteine through the conserved F or W.

J | V | CDR3
TRBJ1-2 | TRBV18 | CASSPTATENYGYTF
TRBJ2-7 | TRBV7-9 | CASSVGLSYEQYF
TRBJ1-1 | TRBV6-5 | CASSSKGDRKNTEAFF
TRBJ2-1 | TRBV5-8 | CASSTRLGAEQFF
TRBJ1-2 | TRBV13 | CASSLGPLSGYTF
TRBJ1-1 | TRBV5-6 | CASSSRGPRWTEAFF
TRBJ1-6 | TRBV3-1/TRBV3-2 | CASSQEPGGGSPLHF
TRBJ2-2 | TRBV15 | CATSRDWGLQGDTGELFF
TRBJ2-1 | TRBV9 | CASSLQRGPNNEQFF
TRBJ1-1 | TRBV5-8 | CASSTDRGGNTEAFF
TRBJ1-5 | TRBV4-1 | CASSQEEGLDNQPQHF
TRBJ2-2 | TRBV29-1 | CSVGRTGPNTGELFF
TRBJ1-3 | TRBV11-3 | CASSLNYHSGNTIYF
TRBJ1-4 | TRBV24-1 | CATSDHRTGEEKLFF
TRBJ2-3 | TRBV6-5 | CASSYDSLGTDTQYF
TRBJ2-7 | TRBV6-5 | CASRVDRAHEQYF
TRBJ1-1 | TRBV7-9 | CASSPGGDPGTEAFF
TRBJ2-3 | TRBV2 | CASRGTSGSTDTQYF
TRBJ1-1 | TRBV10-1 | CASSDRGTEAFF
TRBJ1-5 | TRBV29-1 | CSVEGQPNQPQHF
TRBJ1-5 | TRBV19 | CASSTFGGTSNQPQHF
TRBJ2-1 | TRBV7-2 | CASSLARFYEQFF
TRBJ2-1 | TRBV12-5 | CASGLREYNEQFF
TRBJ2-7 | TRBV6-6 | CASSYFPGQTSYEQYF
TRBJ1-2 | TRBV5-1 | CASSLFTGGGYGYTF
TRBJ1-2 | TRBV19 | CATSPPGGDGYGYTF
TRBJ2-5 | TRBV5-4 | CASSLGLQVQETQYF
TRBJ2-3 | TRBV6-5 | CASRETGGSDTQYF
TRBJ2-5 | TRBV5-4 | CASSAGLPAGTQYF
TRBJ1-6 | TRBV4-1 | CASSLRGGTYNSPLHF
TRBJ2-1 | TRBV7-3 | CASSLTSGGYNEQFF
TRBJ2-5 | TRBV5-4 | CASSGGGLAGALGETQYF
TRBJ2-7 | TRBV7-8 | CASRLVGLAGVSYEQYF
TRBJ2-3 | TRBV5-1 | CASSLDPGGSSTDTQYF
TRBJ2-2 | TRBV7-7 | CASSLQTSGGTGELFF
TRBJ2-5 | TRBV7-9 | CASSLGLAALQETQYF
TRBJ1-3 | TRBV9 | CASSETGGSISGNTIYF
TRBJ2-3 | TRBV7-7 | CASSRRAGDSTDTQYF
TRBJ1-1 | TRBV28 | CASSRHRTHTEAFF
TRBJ1-5 | TRBV2 | CASRDRQGMNSNQPQHF
TRBJ1-4 | TRBV28 | CATETGPNEKLFF
TRBJ1-1 | TRBV27 | CASRPGLVITEAFF
TRBJ2-7 | TRBV18 | CASSPVSRGDLGEQYF
TRBJ1-1 | TRBV10-1 | CASSESALPGLNTEAFF
TRBJ2-1 | TRBV9 | CASSSRTSVHEQFF
TRBJ2-3 | TRBV9 | CASSVVPQGATDTQYF
TRBJ1-1 | TRBV18 | CASSPPKGDTEAFF
TRBJ2-7 | TRBV5-1 | CASSLASGEVEQYF
TRBJ2-2 | TRBV9 | CASSVTGNTGELFF
TRBJ1-1 | TRBV7-2 | CASSPGRVTEAFF
TRBJ2-7 | TRBV9 | CASSPGLVGEGYEQYF
TRBJ2-1 | TRBV2 | CASSGQRLAGGNEQFF
TRBJ2-1 | TRBV6-5 | CASSTPTGGAEEQFF
TRBJ1-2 | TRBV12-3/TRBV12-4 | CASSWTEIYGYTF
TRBJ2-1 | TRBV18 | CASSPTTGGLAYNEQFF